Shown below are 29 T cell receptor beta chains from a single sample sequenced in a study of sequential checkpoint blockade in melanoma. Sample treatment: randomized to nivolumab then ipilimumab (arm A) or the reverse (arm B). TCRdb's copy holds only in-frame clones and misses some; the assay was immunoSEQ multiplex PCR. Among more than 20,000 clones, roughly 86% were seen once, and the ten largest hold 11%. Sequencing was performed on CD8+ T cells sorted from blood (inferred from file names), taken from a patient given nivolumab and ipilimumab in sequence. Receptors originate from a human donor with melanoma.

This chain connects TRBV9 to TRBJ2-4; D is perhaps TRBD2 (5 bases). V was shortened by 0 bases and J by 8 bases, with 15 bases between the two germline ends. CDR3 size: 15 residues. Germline assignment: CDR1 SGDLS and CDR2 YYNGEE. The DNA for the CDR3 is TGTGCCAGCAGCGTAGACAGTACCATGAGGGACATTCAGTACTTC. Its translation is CASSVDSTMRDIQYF. Combining the CDR3 with reference TRBV9 and TRBJ2-4 gives the whole variable domain DSGVTQTPKHLITATGQRVTLRCSPRSGDLSVYWYQQSLDQGLQFLIQYYNGEERAKGNILERFSAQQFPDLHSELNLSSLELGDSALYFCASSVDSTMRDIQYFGAGTRLSVL.

The CDR3 reads CASSRVAGLGLDTQYF. Here the CDR3 DNA reads TGCGCCAGCAGCCGGGTGGCGGGACTAGGTCTTGATACGCAGTATTTT. V and J are TRBV5-1 and TRBJ2-3; 8 bases align to TRBD2. This CDR3 contains 16 residues. V lost 4 bases to trimming and J lost 6 bases; unmatched junction nucleotides: 13. The germline CDR1 and CDR2 sequences are SGHRS and YFSETQ.

V gene TRBV6-5 combines with J gene TRBJ2-2; TRBD2 is a possible D gene (5 bases). Deletions cut 6 bases from V and 5 bases from J, with 13 bases between. CDR1 is MNHEY and CDR2 is SVGAGI in the germline V gene. The CDR3 totals 14 residues. CDR3 DNA sequence: TGTGCCAGCAGGGACGTGGGGAGAACCGGGGAGCTGTTTTTT. The encoded protein is CASRDVGRTGELFF.

The chain recombines TRBV5-1 with TRBJ2-5, with a possible D match to TRBD1 (6 bases). The CDR3 totals 13 residues. The V end lost 2 bases, the J end lost 3 bases, and 8 bases lay between the germline ends. The V gene's germline CDR1 is SGHRS and CDR2 YFSETQ. CDR3 DNA sequence: TGCGCCAGCAGCTTCCGGGACAAAGAGACCCAGTACTTC. The encoded protein is CASSFRDKETQYF.

The V and J genes are TRBV7-2 and TRBJ1-3, with 8 bases identical to TRBD1. The CDR3 consists of 16 residues. Germline CDR1 reads SGHTA; CDR2 reads FQGNSA. Unmatched junction bases numbered 8, after V lost 4 bases and J lost 3 bases. The CDR3 loop reads CASSSTGGPFGNTIYF. CDR3 coding DNA: TGTGCCAGCAGCTCTACAGGGGGGCCCTTTGGAAACACCATATATTTT.

The chain is built from TRBV27 and TRBJ2-7; 8 bases match TRBD2. The germline V gene encodes CDR1 MNHEY and CDR2 SMNVEV (reference sequence). The V segment lost 5 bases and the J segment 3 bases; nucleotides outside the gene matches: 9. The length of the CDR3 is 15 residues. In DNA form, the CDR3 reads TGTGCCAGCAGTCTCAAGGGGACTAGTGTCTACGAGCAGTACTTC. Protein sequence: CASSLKGTSVYEQYF.

The J gene is TRBJ2-5, the V gene TRBV30, with D unclear. Per the germline V gene, CDR1 is GTSNPN and CDR2 is SVGIG (reference sequence). The CDR3 spans 14 residues. The V gene lost 5 bases and the J gene lost 1 base, with 14 bases spanning the gap. The CDR3 coding sequence is TGTGCCTGGGTAAAGCGCCCGACCCAAGAGACCCAGTACTTC. It codes for CAWVKRPTQETQYF.

This sequence joins TRBV28 and TRBJ2-2; D may be TRBD1 (6 bases). The CDR3 contains 15 residues. Trimming pared 4 bases from V and 4 bases from J, leaving 13 bases between. Germline CDR1 and CDR2: MDHEN and SYDVKM. The CDR3 coding sequence is TGTGCCAGCAGTTCTAACAGGGTCGGCACCGGGGAGCTGTTTTTT. Translated: CASSSNRVGTGELFF.

This clone appeared once. This rearrangement joins TRBV7-8 to TRBJ2-7; a possible D gene is TRBD1 (5 bases). The germline V and J ends were trimmed by 4 bases and 7 bases, with 14 bases remaining between them. The CDR3 is made up of 13 amino acids. Germline V lookup: CDR1 SGHVS, CDR2 FQNEAQ. CDR3 in DNA: TGTGCCAGCAGCTCCCAGGGTACTACGGAGCAGTACTTC. Residues: CASSSQGTTEQYF.

The gene calls are TRBV4-3 and TRBJ2-3; the D gene is possibly TRBD2 (6 bases). V lost 5 bases, J lost 0 bases, and 9 bases lay in between. This CDR3 is 14 amino acids long. Germline CDR1 LGHNA, CDR2 YSLEER. CDR3 nucleotide sequence: TGCGCCAGCAGCTCCAGCGGGAGCACAGATACGCAGTATTTT. Protein product: CASSSSGSTDTQYF.

Here the CDR3 DNA reads TGTGCCAGCAGTGAGACAGGGGGAACAGATACGCAGTATTTT. This sequence encodes CASSETGGTDTQYF. V gene TRBV2 combines with J gene TRBJ2-3; 9 bases align to TRBD1. The J segment lost 3 bases and the V segment lost 3 bases, leaving 1 base of the junction unmatched. The CDR3 runs 14 residues. The V gene's germline CDR1 is SNHLY and CDR2 FYNNEI.

This clone occurred a few times. This chain uses TRBV30 with TRBJ1-5; D is perhaps TRBD1 (6 bases). V lost 5 bases, J lost 1 base, and 12 bases lay in between. The CDR3 consists of 14 residues. The V gene's germline CDR1 is GTSNPN and CDR2 SVGIG (reference sequence). DNA for the CDR3: TGTGCCTGGGCGAATACAGGGAGCAATCAGCCCCAGCATTTT. This encodes CAWANTGSNQPQHF.

This clone was picked up a small number of times. This CDR3 reads CATESGGGYGYTF. The CDR3 DNA follows: TGTGCCACCGAATCAGGGGGCGGCTATGGCTACACCTTC. The chain couples TRBV15 to TRBJ1-2; 8 bases agree with TRBD1. This CDR3 is built from 13 residues. V was clipped by 8 bases and J by 4 bases; unmatched bases: 6. Germline assignment: CDR1 LNHNV and CDR2 YYDKDF (reference sequence).

This chain connects TRBV5-1 to TRBJ2-4; tentative D call: TRBD2 (5 bases). This CDR3 is 14 amino acids long. The germline V gene has CDR1 SGHRS and CDR2 YFSETQ. V dropped 2 bases and J dropped 8 bases, with 14 bases sitting between them. This CDR3 is CASSLSAGSDIQYF. In DNA, the CDR3 is TGCGCCAGCAGCTTATCTGCCGGTAGCGACATTCAGTACTTC.

This clone was seen a few times. The genes are TRBV28 and TRBJ1-4; D might be TRBD1 (5 bases). Germline V gives CDR1 MDHEN, CDR2 SYDVKM. The CDR3 covers 16 residues. Trimming took 5 bases from V and 4 from J, leaving 17 bases between them. The CDR3, as DNA: TGTGCCAGCAGTCTCCTGGGGCAGACTGATAATGAAAAACTGTTTTTT. Translated: CASSLLGQTDNEKLFF.

V gene TRBV29-1 combines with J gene TRBJ1-2; weak D call: TRBD1 (5 bases). V lost 4 bases, J lost 2 bases, and 8 bases lay in between. Germline V gene lookup returns CDR1 SQVTM and CDR2 ANQGSEA. The CDR3 sequence is 12 residues long. The DNA of the CDR3 is TGCAGCGTTGGGGCAGGGAACTATGGCTACACCTTC. It translates to CSVGAGNYGYTF.

This clone was picked up a small number of times. The CDR3: CATSRAGGNHNEQFF. In DNA form, the CDR3 reads TGTGCCACCAGCAGAGCAGGGGGTAATCACAATGAGCAGTTCTTC. This chain uses TRBV15 with TRBJ2-1, with 7 bases fitting TRBD1. The trim removed 1 base at V and 5 bases at J, leaving 5 bases unmatched. Germline V gene sequence: CDR1 LNHNV, CDR2 YYDKDF (reference sequence). The CDR3 is 15 residues long.

The chain is built from TRBV2 and TRBJ1-4; D is ambiguous. Per germline, CDR1 SNHLY and CDR2 FYNNEI. V was clipped by 7 bases and J by 7 bases, with 16 bases between them. The CDR3 is 14 residues long. Written as DNA, the CDR3 is TGTGCCAGCAAAGCGGGGATGGTAGGTGAAAAACTGTTTTTT. Protein sequence: CASKAGMVGEKLFF.

The V and J genes are TRBV9 and TRBJ1-2; D uncertain. V lost 6 bases, J lost 5 bases, and 11 bases lay in between. CDR1 and CDR2 from the germline V gene are SGDLS and YYNGEE. This CDR3 is 12 amino acids long. CDR3 in amino acids: CASTSTEYGYTF. The CDR3 nucleotides read TGTGCCAGCACTTCAACCGAGTATGGCTACACCTTC.

The chain recombines TRBV6-5 with TRBJ1-2; TRBD1 matches at 7 bases. V dropped 8 bases and J dropped 5; count of bases not matched to a gene: 11. CDR1 and CDR2 (germline): MNHEY, SVGAGI. The CDR3 has 14 residues. The CDR3 DNA is TGTGCCAGCGCCAGACAGGGCGTCGGTTATGGCTACACCTTC. Translated: CASARQGVGYGYTF.

The chain carries TRBV9 and TRBJ2-6; the match to TRBD1 covers 9 bases. CDR1 and CDR2 from the germline V gene are SGDLS and YYNGEE. The trim removed 2 bases at V and 0 bases at J, leaving 9 bases unmatched. The CDR3 contains 19 residues. The CDR3 nucleotides are TGTGCCAGCAGCGTCCCCCGGGACAGGGTGAACTCTGGGGCCAACGTCCTGACTTTC. Translating gives CASSVPRDRVNSGANVLTF.

J is TRBJ2-3 and V is TRBV7-3; 11 bases fit TRBD1. With V trimmed by 5 bases and J by 5 bases, 3 bases remained unmatched. The length of the CDR3 is 14 residues. Germline lookup yields CDR1 SGHTA and CDR2 FQGTGA. CDR3 DNA sequence: TGTGCCAGCAGCCCAGGGACAGGGGGAGATACGCAGTATTTT. As protein: CASSPGTGGDTQYF.

The V and J genes are TRBV11-2 and TRBJ2-7; tentative D call: TRBD2 (7 bases). V lost 6 bases and J lost 4, with 22 bases in between. The CDR3 is 16 residues long. CDR1 is SGHAT, CDR2 FQNNGV, per germline. The CDR3 reads CASSPRDTRGGYEQYF. For the CDR3, the DNA is TGTGCCAGCAGTCCCCGGGACACCCGGGGAGGGTACGAGCAGTACTTC.

The genes are TRBV11-2 and TRBJ1-4, with a weak D call TRBD1 (5 bases). V shed 4 bases and J shed 1 base, with 13 bases lying between them. The V gene's germline CDR1 is SGHAT and CDR2 FQNNGV. The CDR3 sequence is 16 residues long. CDR3 bases: TGTGCCAGCAGCTGGGGCGGTCGACTAACTAATGAAAAACTGTTTTTT. Translating gives CASSWGGRLTNEKLFF.

V gene TRBV30 combines with J gene TRBJ1-2; the D is unclear. The length of the CDR3 is 14 residues. V was clipped by 0 bases and J by 5 bases, with 13 bases between them. Germline V gene lookup returns CDR1 GTSNPN and CDR2 SVGIG (reference sequence). This CDR3 reads CAWSVVGTEYGYTF. CDR3 in DNA: TGTGCCTGGAGTGTCGTCGGCACAGAGTATGGCTACACCTTC. The entire variable domain, with the rest obtained from reference TRBV30 and TRBJ1-2, is as follows: SQTIHQWPATLVQPVGSPLSLECTVEGTSNPNLYWYRQAAGRGLQLLFYSVGIGQISSEVPQNLSASRPQDRQFILSSKKLLLSDSGFYLCAWSVVGTEYGYTFGSGTRLTVV.

V is TRBV18 and J is TRBJ1-1; D may be TRBD1 (5 bases). The CDR3 has 13 amino acids. Germline V gene sequence: CDR1 KGHSH, CDR2 LQKENI. Trimming cost V 2 bases and J 2 bases, with 6 bases left between them. The CDR3 spells CASSPRGNTEAFF. The CDR3 region has the DNA TGTGCCAGCTCACCAAGGGGAAACACTGAAGCTTTCTTT. Supplemented by reference TRBV18 and TRBJ1-1, the full variable domain reads NAGVMQNPRHLVRRRGQEARLRCSPMKGHSHVYWYRQLPEEGLKFMVYLQKENIIDESGMPKERFSAEFPKEGPSILRIQQVVRGDSAAYFCASSPRGNTEAFFGQGTRLTVV.

This chain links TRBV6-5 with TRBJ2-7; D unclear. V was pared by 10 bases and J by 4 bases, with 11 bases between. The CDR3 has 11 residues. Germline-derived CDR1 and CDR2 are MNHEY and SVGAGI. CDR3: CATEPKYEQYF. For the CDR3, the DNA is TGTGCCACCGAGCCAAAATACGAGCAGTACTTC.

The chain is built from TRBV6-4 and TRBJ2-1, with 7 bases aligning to TRBD2. The germline V gene has CDR1 MRHNA and CDR2 SNTAGT. The CDR3 totals 15 residues. V dropped 6 bases and J dropped 9; count of bases not matched to a gene: 14. The CDR3 loop is CASRARAGSTGEQFF. Written as DNA, the CDR3 is TGTGCCAGCAGGGCACGAGCGGGAAGTACGGGTGAGCAGTTCTTC.

The chain uses TRBV18 and TRBJ2-7, with D unclear. The CDR3 extends over 13 amino acids. Looked up from germline, CDR1 is KGHSH and CDR2 is LQKENI. Trimming cost V 2 bases and J 5 bases, with 10 bases left between them. The CDR3 nucleotides are TGTGCCAGCTCACCAACCCTCAGTGACGAGCAGTACTTC. Translated: CASSPTLSDEQYF. Full variable domain (rest looked up from reference TRBV18 and TRBJ2-7): NAGVMQNPRHLVRRRGQEARLRCSPMKGHSHVYWYRQLPEEGLKFMVYLQKENIIDESGMPKERFSAEFPKEGPSILRIQQVVRGDSAAYFCASSPTLSDEQYFGPGTRLTVT.